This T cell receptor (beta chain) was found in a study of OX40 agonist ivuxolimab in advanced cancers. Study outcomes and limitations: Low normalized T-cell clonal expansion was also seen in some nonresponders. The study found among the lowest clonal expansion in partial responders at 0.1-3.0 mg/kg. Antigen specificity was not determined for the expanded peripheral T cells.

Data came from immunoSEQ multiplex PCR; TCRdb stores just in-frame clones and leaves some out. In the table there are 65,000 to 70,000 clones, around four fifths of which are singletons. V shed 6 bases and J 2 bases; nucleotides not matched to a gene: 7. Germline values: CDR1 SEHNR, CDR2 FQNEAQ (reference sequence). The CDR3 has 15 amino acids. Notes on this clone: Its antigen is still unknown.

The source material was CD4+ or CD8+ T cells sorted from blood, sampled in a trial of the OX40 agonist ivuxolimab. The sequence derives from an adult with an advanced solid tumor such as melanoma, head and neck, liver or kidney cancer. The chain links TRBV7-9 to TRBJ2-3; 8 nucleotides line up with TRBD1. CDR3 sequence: CASSPDREFTDTQYF. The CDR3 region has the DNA TGTGCCAGCAGTCCGGACAGGGAATTCACAGATACGCAGTATTTT.